The source of this TCR beta chain is a study of shared clonotypes between healthy human individuals. Donors were healthy HIV-negative adults without recently reported acute infections or vaccinations. Deep-level assay runs were performed. Clones were read by immunoSEQ multiplex PCR, and TCRdb kept only the in-frame ones, dropping some. The sample records 850,000 to 1,200,000 clones, approximately 70% being singletons. V lost 4 bases to trimming and J lost 8 bases; unmatched junction nucleotides: 8. Germline V gene data show CDR1 as SGHDN and CDR2 as FVKESK. CDR3 length equals 15 residues. This chain links TRBV14 with TRBJ1-3; 10 bases agree with TRBD1. Material for sequencing was memory CD4+ T cells sorted from blood. Subset of the sample: CD45RA-negative fraction. The receptor's source is a man younger than 35 in good health. CDR3 bases: TGTGCCAGCAGCCTAATCGGGACAGGGGTGGACACCATATATTTT. This codes for CASSLIGTGVDTIYF.